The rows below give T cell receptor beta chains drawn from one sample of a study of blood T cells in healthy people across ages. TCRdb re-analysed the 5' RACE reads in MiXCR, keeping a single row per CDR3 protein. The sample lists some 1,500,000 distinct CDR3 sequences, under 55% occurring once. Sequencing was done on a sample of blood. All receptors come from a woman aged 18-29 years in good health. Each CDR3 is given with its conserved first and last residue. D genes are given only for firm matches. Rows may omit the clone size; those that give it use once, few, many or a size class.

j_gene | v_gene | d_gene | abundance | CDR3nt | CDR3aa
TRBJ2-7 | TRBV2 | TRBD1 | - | TGTGCCAGCAGCCAACAGGGACAGAGATACGAGCAGTACTTC | CASSQQGQRYEQYF
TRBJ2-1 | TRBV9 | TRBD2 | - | TGTGCCAGCAGCTTACTAGCGGGAGGGTACTACAATGAGCAGTTCTTC | CASSLLAGGYYNEQFF
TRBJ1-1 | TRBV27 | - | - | TGTGCCAGCAGAATGAGAACAGGGTATACCTCAGAAGCTTTCTTT | CASRMRTGYTSEAFF
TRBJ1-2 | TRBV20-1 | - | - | TGCAGTGCTAGAGACCTCCCAACAGGGTCTGAGGATGGCTACACCTTC | CSARDLPTGSEDGYTF
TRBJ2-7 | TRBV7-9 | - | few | TGTGCCAGCAGCTTAGGGGCACACGAGCAGTACTTC | CASSLGAHEQYF
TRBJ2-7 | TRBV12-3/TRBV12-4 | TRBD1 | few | TGTGCCAGCAGTTCACCGGGACAGGCGTCCTACGAGCAGTACTTC | CASSSPGQASYEQYF
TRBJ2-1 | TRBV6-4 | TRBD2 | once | TGTGCCAGCAGTGAGACTAGCAGTACATACAATGAGCAGTTCTTC | CASSETSSTYNEQFF
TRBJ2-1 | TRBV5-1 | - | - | TGCGCCAGCAGCTTGGTTATGGCCAACTACAATGAGCAGTTCTTC | CASSLVMANYNEQFF
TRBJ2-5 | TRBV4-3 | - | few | TGCGCCAGCAGCCAGGGTACAGGGTTTGGGACCCAGTACTTC | CASSQGTGFGTQYF
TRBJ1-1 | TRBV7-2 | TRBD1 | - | TGTGCCAGCAAACCTCCCGGGACAGGGAACACTGAAGCTTTCTTT | CASKPPGTGNTEAFF
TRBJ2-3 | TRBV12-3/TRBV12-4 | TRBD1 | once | TGTGCCACCAGGGACAGCAGCACAGATGCGCAGTATTTT | CATRDSSTDAQYF
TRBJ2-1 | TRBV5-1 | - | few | TGCGCCAGCAGCTCGGACTTCTTCAATGAGCAGTTCTTC | CASSSDFFNEQFF
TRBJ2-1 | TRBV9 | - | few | TGTGCCAGCAGCGTAGATGGGATAGGGGAAAGCAATGAGCAGTTCTTC | CASSVDGIGESNEQFF
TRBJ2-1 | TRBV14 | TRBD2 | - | TGTGCCAGCAGCCAAGATTCGCTAGCGGGATGGTCCTACAATGAGCAGTTCTTC | CASSQDSLAGWSYNEQFF
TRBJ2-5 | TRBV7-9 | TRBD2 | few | TGTGCCAGCAAGAAGGCTAGCGGGGCATACAATGAGCAGTACTTC | CASKKASGAYNEQYF
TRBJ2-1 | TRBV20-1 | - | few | TGCAGGGGAGGGACAGTCAATGAGCAGTTCTTC | CRGGTVNEQFF
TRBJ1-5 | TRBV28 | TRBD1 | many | TGTGCCAGCAGTTATACAGGGGCCCGTAATCAGCCCCAGCATTTT | CASSYTGARNQPQHF